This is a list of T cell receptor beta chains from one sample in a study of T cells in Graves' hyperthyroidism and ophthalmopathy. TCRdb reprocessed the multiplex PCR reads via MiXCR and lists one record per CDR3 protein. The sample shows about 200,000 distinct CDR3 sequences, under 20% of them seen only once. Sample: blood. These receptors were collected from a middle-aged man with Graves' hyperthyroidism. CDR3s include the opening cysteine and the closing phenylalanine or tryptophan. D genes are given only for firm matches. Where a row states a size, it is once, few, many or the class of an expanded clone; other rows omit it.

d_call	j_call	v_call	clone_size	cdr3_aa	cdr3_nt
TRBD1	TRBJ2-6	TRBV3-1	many	CASSLGTGTGANVLTF	TGTGCCAGCAGCCTCGGGACAGGGACTGGGGCCAACGTCCTGACTTTC
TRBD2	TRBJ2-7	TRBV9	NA	CASSAGTSSSEQYF	TGTGCCAGCAGCGCCGGGACTAGCTCTTCCGAGCAGTACTTC
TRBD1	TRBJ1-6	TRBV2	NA	CDSSGRGQEYSPLHF	TGTGACAGCAGTGGACGGGGACAGGAATATTCACCCCTCCACTTT
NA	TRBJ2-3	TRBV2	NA	CASGPRITDTQYF	TGTGCCAGCGGGCCCCGGATCACAGATACGCAGTATTTT
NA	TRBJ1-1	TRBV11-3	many	CASSFRRGQMNTEAFF	TGTGCCAGCAGCTTTCGGCGGGGCCAAATGAACACTGAAGCTTTCTTT
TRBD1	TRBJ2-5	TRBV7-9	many	CASSFVQGQETQYF	TGTGCCAGCAGCTTTGTACAGGGGCAAGAGACCCAGTACTTC
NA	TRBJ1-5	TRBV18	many	CASSLTGPNQPQHF	TGTGCCAGCTCACTGACAGGACCTAATCAGCCCCAGCATTTT
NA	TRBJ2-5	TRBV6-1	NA	CASSPAGASETQYF	TGTGCCAGCAGTCCCGCAGGGGCGTCAGAGACCCAGTACTTC
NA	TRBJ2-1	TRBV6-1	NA	CASSERPDGGNEQFF	TGTGCCAGCAGTGAAAGGCCAGACGGCGGCAATGAGCAGTTCTTC
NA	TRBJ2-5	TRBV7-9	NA	CASRGLMETQYF	TGTGCCAGCAGAGGCCTTATGGAGACCCAGTACTTC
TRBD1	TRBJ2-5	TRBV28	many	CACKGQPQPESQYF	TGTGCCTGCAAGGGACAGCCCCAACCGGAGTCCCAGTACTTC
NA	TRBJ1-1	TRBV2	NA	CASGASGALGTEAFF	TGTGCCAGCGGGGCCTCGGGGGCGCTGGGCACTGAAGCTTTCTTT
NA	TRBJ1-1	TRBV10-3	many	CAIRGHSSAGSGTEAFF	TGTGCCATCAGAGGACATTCTAGCGCGGGGAGCGGGACTGAAGCTTTCTTT
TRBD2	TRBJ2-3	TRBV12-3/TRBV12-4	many	CASSLGLAGGSDTQYF	TGTGCCAGCAGCCTGGGACTAGCGGGAGGGTCAGATACGCAGTATTTT
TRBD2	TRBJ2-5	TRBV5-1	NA	CASTRTSGTQETQYF	TGCGCCAGCACCCGGACTAGCGGGACACAAGAGACCCAGTACTTC
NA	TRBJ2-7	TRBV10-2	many	CASSEGVSYEQYF	TGCGCCAGCAGTGAAGGGGTCTCCTACGAGCAGTACTTC
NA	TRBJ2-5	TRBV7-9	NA	CASSPSRETQYF	TGTGCCAGCAGCCCGAGTCGAGAGACCCAGTACTTC
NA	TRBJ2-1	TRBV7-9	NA	CASSKSGSGYNEQFF	TGTGCCAGCAGCAAATCCGGGAGTGGGTACAATGAGCAGTTCTTC
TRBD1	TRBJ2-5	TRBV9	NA	CASSSGDRLKETQYF	TGTGCCAGCAGCTCGGGGGACAGGCTAAAAGAGACCCAGTACTTC
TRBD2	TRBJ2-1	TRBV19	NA	CASRRTSGIDYNEQFF	TGTGCCAGTAGACGGACTAGCGGGATTGACTACAATGAGCAGTTCTTC